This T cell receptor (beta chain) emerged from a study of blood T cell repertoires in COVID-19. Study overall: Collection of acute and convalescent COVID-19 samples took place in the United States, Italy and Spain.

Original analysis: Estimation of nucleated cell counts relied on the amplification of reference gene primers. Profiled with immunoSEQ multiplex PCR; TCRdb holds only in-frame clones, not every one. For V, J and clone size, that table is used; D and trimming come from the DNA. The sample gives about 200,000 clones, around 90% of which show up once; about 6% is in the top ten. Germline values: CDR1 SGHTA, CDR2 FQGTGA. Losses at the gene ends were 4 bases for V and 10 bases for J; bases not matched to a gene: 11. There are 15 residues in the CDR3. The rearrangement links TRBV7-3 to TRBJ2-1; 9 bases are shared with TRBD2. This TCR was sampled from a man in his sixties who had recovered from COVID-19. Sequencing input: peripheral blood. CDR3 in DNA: TGTGCCAGCAGCTCGGTACCGGCTAGCGGGAACGAGCAGTTCTTC. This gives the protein CASSSVPASGNEQFF.